The next 6 T cell receptor beta chains were all read from a single sample in a study of CD8+ T cells in alopecia areata (dated by TCRdb to the late 2010s). In light of the paper, this sample's time point label describes: baseline before oral tofacitinib. The receptor library was made with the immunoSEQ multiplex PCR assay. RNA was extracted from all samples and reverse transcribed into cDNA as template for TCR sequencing. Imported from immuneACCESS, the table was reduced by TCRdb to in-frame sequences with V and J called. These copies leave out some clones; in studies compared against another copy, an unresolved V gene accounts for under half, and the cause of the remainder is not known. Recorded for this sample are some 210,000 clones; 50% to 70% of them occurred a single time. Just over 0.45% of the sample lies in the top ten. The sample in question was CD4+ T cells sorted from blood, obtained at week 0. The receptors derive from a human donor with alopecia areata.

The rearrangement joins TRBV2 to TRBJ1-6, with D hard to call. Germline values: CDR1 SNHLY, CDR2 FYNNEI. Trimming shortened V by 4 bases and J by 0 bases, and 7 bases separated the two germline ends. The CDR3 runs to 15 residues. CDR3 residues: CASSGPSSYNSPLHF. The CDR3 nucleotides are TGTGCCAGCAGTGGTCCCAGCTCCTATAATTCACCCCTCCACTTT.

The chain recombines TRBV27 with TRBJ2-7; D is perhaps TRBD1 (5 bases). The germline CDR1 and CDR2 sequences are MNHEY and SMNVEV (reference sequence). This CDR3 comprises 12 residues. The V gene lost 7 bases and the J gene lost 0 bases, with 7 bases spanning the gap. CDR3 residues: CASTDSSYEQYF. Here the CDR3 DNA reads TGTGCCAGCACTGACAGCTCCTACGAGCAGTACTTC.

This chain uses TRBV9 with TRBJ2-3; D is possibly TRBD1 (6 bases). The CDR3 extends over 15 amino acids. CDR1 and CDR2 (germline): SGDLS, YYNGEE. Deletions cut 0 bases from V and 0 bases from J, with 8 bases between. CDR3 region: CASSVATGSTDTQYF. The CDR3 coding sequence is TGTGCCAGCAGCGTAGCTACAGGGAGCACAGATACGCAGTATTTT.

The rearrangement uses TRBV29-1 and TRBJ2-3; D is ambiguous. CDR1 SQVTM and CDR2 ANQGSEA come from the germline V gene. The CDR3 sequence is 14 residues long. Trimming removed 8 bases at V and 0 bases at J, with 15 bases between. CDR3: CSTQEWRSTDTQYF. As DNA, the CDR3 is TGCAGCACCCAGGAGTGGCGGAGCACAGATACGCAGTATTTT.

As DNA, the CDR3 is TGTGCCAGCAGATGGGACAGGGGGAGCGGAAACATTCAGTACTTC. Translation: CASRWDRGSGNIQYF. The chain links TRBV6-5 to TRBJ2-4; 11 nucleotides line up with TRBD1. In germline, CDR1 is MNHEY, CDR2 SVGAGI. J gave up 6 bases and V 6 bases, and 7 bases lay outside the gene matches. The CDR3 spans 15 residues.

The chain uses TRBV5-6 and TRBJ2-7, with 9 bases aligning to TRBD1. V was pared by 0 bases and J by 3 bases, with 7 bases of the junction left unmatched. The CDR3 runs 16 residues. Germline-derived CDR1 and CDR2 are SGHDT and YYEEEE. For the CDR3, the DNA is TGTGCCAGCAGCTTGGGACTGAGGGGACAGGGCTACGAGCAGTACTTC. Translated, it gives CASSLGLRGQGYEQYF.